The TCR beta chain described here comes from a study of control samples from healthy donors and cancer patients. Germline lookup yields CDR1 MDHEN and CDR2 SYDVKM. The CDR3 runs 13 residues. The ends were cut back, 6 bases at V and 5 bases at J, with 11 bases in the middle. Profiled with immunoSEQ multiplex PCR; TCRdb holds only in-frame clones, not every one. Of 150,000 to 160,000 clones detected, over 85% appear once; the ten largest clones hold approximately 2.5%. The clonotype originates from a man aged 50 to 60 in good health. The sequenced sample was blood. The V call is TRBV28, the J call TRBJ1-5, with D perhaps matching TRBD1 (6 bases). This chain's CDR3 is CASSLRGDQPQHF. CDR3 in DNA: TGTGCCAGCAGCCTCAGGGGAGATCAGCCCCAGCATTTT.